This TCR beta chain was captured by sequencing in a study of cytomegalovirus exposure and HLA in healthy donors. Germline assignment: CDR1 MGHRA and CDR2 YSYEKL. Trimming removed 2 bases from V and 5 bases from J; junction bases left unmatched: 9. The CDR3 sequence is 16 residues long. The PCR was carried out with 60 Vbeta primers and 13 Jbeta primers. Sequencing used immunoSEQ multiplex PCR; TCRdb keeps in-frame clones, though not all of them. The sample table includes 140,000 to 150,000 clones. Note on this clone: Its antigen remains unidentified.

Study-level results: Data from an earlier analysis indicated that most TCR beta V segments were productive either about 87% or about 30% of the time. Among immune exposure information, only CMV serostatus was available. Another analysis was done later, and it associated approximately 15,000 TCR beta sequences with HLA alleles at 0.05 false discovery rate. Analysis was performed later, and it showed HLA-associated TCR beta chains to be more clonally expanded than equally common others.

Sequencing used PBMCs. The source of this sequence is a male donor in good health and CMV-seronegative. The rearrangement uses TRBV4-1 and TRBJ2-5; 9 positions agree with TRBD2. The CDR3 nucleotides read TGCGCCAGCAGCCAATTTAGCGGGAGCCAGGGGGAGACCCAGTACTTC. Translation: CASSQFSGSQGETQYF.